A single sample is the source of the 13 T cell receptor beta chains below, sequenced in a study of cytomegalovirus exposure and HLA in healthy donors. 13 Jbeta primers and 60 Vbeta primers were used for the PCR. TCRdb's table, derived via immunoSEQ multiplex PCR, lists solely in-frame clones and lacks some. The data hold some 90,000 clones, with around 80% observed a single time. The specimen was PBMCs. The receptors stem from a man aged 35-49 years in good health and CMV-seronegative.

This clone appeared a few times. The genes are TRBV27 and TRBJ2-7; 8 bases are shared with TRBD1. The germline V gene encodes CDR1 MNHEY and CDR2 SMNVEV (reference sequence). With V trimmed by 5 bases and J by 2 bases, 8 bases remained unmatched. This CDR3 is built from 15 residues. The CDR3 here is CASSPGTGNAYEQYF. CDR3 coding DNA: TGTGCCAGCAGTCCCGGGACAGGAAACGCCTACGAGCAGTACTTC.

A remark on this clone: The junction does not match germline at one end; this may be a read error. Other nucleotide sequences from this sample produce the same CDR3. The chain uses TRBV4-1 and TRBJ2-1; 8 nucleotides match TRBD1. This CDR3 is 16 amino acids long. Germline CDR1 is MGHRA and CDR2 is YSYEKL. The CDR3 DNA is TGTGCCAGCAGCCAAGATCCGGGACAGGAATACAATGAGCAGTTCTTC. Translation: CASSQDPGQEYNEQFF.

This chain links TRBV11-2 with TRBJ2-7, with D possibly matching TRBD1 (5 bases). V was shortened by 1 base and J by 5 bases, with 12 bases between the two germline ends. Germline-derived CDR1 and CDR2 are SGHAT and FQNNGV. The CDR3 has 14 residues. The CDR3 DNA sequence: TGTGCCAGCAGCTTAGGTGCAGGGTCCCACGAGCAGTACTTC. Translated, it gives CASSLGAGSHEQYF.

This chain joins TRBV19 and TRBJ1-2, with 9 nucleotides matching TRBD1. V shed 5 bases, J shed 7 bases, and the junction held 8 bases outside the gene matches. In germline, CDR1 is LNHDA, CDR2 SQIVND (reference sequence). The CDR3 has 14 amino acids. Here the CDR3 DNA reads TGTGCCAGTAGTCCGGGACAGGGTCTAACTGGCTACACCTTC. This translates into CASSPGQGLTGYTF.

In its sample, this clone was seen once. The chain recombines TRBV11-2 with TRBJ2-5, with TRBD1 identical over 8 bases. The DNA end lines up better with TRBJ2-7; the J call may be wrong. Germline CDR1 and CDR2: SGHAT and FQNNGV. CDR3 length: 16 residues. The CDR3 is CASSSRLGQASYEQYF. DNA for the CDR3: TGTGCCAGCAGTTCTCGTCTGGGACAGGCCTCCTACGAGCAGTACTTC.

About this clone itself: One junction end does not reproduce the germline sequence, and a read error may be involved. The chain combines TRBV5-6 with TRBJ1-2; D gene unclear. Per the germline V gene, CDR1 is SGHDT and CDR2 is YYEEEE. This CDR3 is 13 amino acids long. CDR3 DNA: TGTGCCAGCAGCCTAGTTCCCGGTGAGGGCTCGGCCTTC. It specifies CASSLVPGEGSAF.

This clone showed up just a few times. The genes are TRBV14 and TRBJ2-7, with 15 bases identical to TRBD2. The V and J ends lost 6 bases and 2 bases, in that order; junction bases with no gene match: 2. Germline V gene lookup returns CDR1 SGHDN and CDR2 FVKESK. This CDR3 spans 15 amino acids. CDR3 DNA: TGTGCCAGCAGTCGGACTAGCGGGGGGGCCTACGAGCAGTACTTC. Translating gives CASSRTSGGAYEQYF.

This clone appeared a single time. The chain links TRBV2 to TRBJ1-2; 7 nucleotides match TRBD1. In germline, CDR1 is SNHLY, CDR2 FYNNEI. With 5 bases clipped from V and 2 bases from J, the junction kept 5 bases outside the gene matches. The CDR3 extends over 14 amino acids. CDR3 amino acids: CASSRDSGNYGYTF. CDR3 in DNA: TGTGCCAGCAGTAGGGACAGCGGGAACTATGGCTACACCTTC.

The CDR3: CASSLESGGAQETQYF. CDR3 nucleotides: TGCGCCAGCAGCTTGGAAAGCGGGGGGGCCCAAGAGACCCAGTACTTC. This chain uses TRBV5-1 with TRBJ2-5; 10 bases are a match to TRBD2. The junction had 3 bases not matched to a gene; V was cut back by 0 bases and J by 1 base. Germline-derived CDR1 and CDR2 are SGHRS and YFSETQ. This CDR3 contains 16 residues.

The table lists this clone with a count of one. This chain links TRBV19 with TRBJ1-6; 8 nucleotides line up with TRBD1. The junction had 15 bases not matched to a gene; V was cut back by 11 bases and J by 9 bases. The CDR3 extends over 15 amino acids. Germline V lookup: CDR1 LNHDA, CDR2 SQIVND (reference sequence). CDR3 residues: CAARATGASVSPLHF. The CDR3 bases are TGTGCCGCTAGGGCGACAGGGGCCTCCGTTTCACCCCTCCACTTT.

The CDR3 DNA reads as TGTGCCAGCCGGGGGGCCACAGATACGCAGTATTTT. Its translation: CASRGATDTQYF. This chain links TRBV28 with TRBJ2-3; TRBD2 is a possible D gene (7 bases). Trimming removed 8 bases from V and 2 bases from J, with 8 bases in between. Germline lookup yields CDR1 MDHEN and CDR2 SYDVKM. CDR3 length: 12 residues.

The rearrangement joins TRBV10-1 to TRBJ2-3; the D gene is possibly TRBD2 (6 bases). From germline, CDR1 is WNHNN and CDR2 SYGVQD (reference sequence). The V end lost 4 bases, the J end lost 0 bases, and 17 bases lay between the germline ends. The CDR3 is 17 residues long. CDR3 loop: CASSVTQRGTSTDTQYF. As DNA, the CDR3 is TGCGCCAGCAGTGTAACACAACGGGGGACTAGCACAGATACGCAGTATTTT.

The chain carries TRBV7-6 and TRBJ1-1; D uncertain. The CDR3 has 16 amino acids. V shed 7 bases and J shed 3 bases, with 21 bases lying between them. Germline V CDR1 and CDR2: SGHVS, FNYEAQ. CDR3 sequence (DNA): TGTGCCAGCACCATGGAACCGGACTCCCCATACACTGAAGCTTTCTTT. Translation: CASTMEPDSPYTEAFF.